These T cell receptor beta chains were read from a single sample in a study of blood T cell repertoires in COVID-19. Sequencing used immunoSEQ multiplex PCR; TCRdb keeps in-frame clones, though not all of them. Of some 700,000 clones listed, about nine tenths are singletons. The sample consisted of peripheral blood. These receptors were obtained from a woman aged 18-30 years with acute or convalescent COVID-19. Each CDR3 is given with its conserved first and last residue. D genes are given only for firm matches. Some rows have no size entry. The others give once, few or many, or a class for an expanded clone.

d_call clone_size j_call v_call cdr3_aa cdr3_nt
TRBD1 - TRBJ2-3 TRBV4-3 CASSQAHSRSQGATDTQYF TGCGCCAGCAGCCAAGCCCATTCAAGGTCACAGGGGGCGACAGATACGCAGTATTTT
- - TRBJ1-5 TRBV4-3 CASSQDLGQHDSNRPQHF TGCGCCAGCAGCCAAGATTTGGGTCAACACGACTCCAATCGGCCCCAGCATTTT
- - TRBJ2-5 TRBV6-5 CASSYAVAATQYF TGTGCCAGCAGTTACGCGGTAGCGGCGACCCAGTACTTC
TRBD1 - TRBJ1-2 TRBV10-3 CAISEWDSNYGYTF TGTGCCATTAGTGAGTGGGACAGTAACTATGGCTACACCTTC
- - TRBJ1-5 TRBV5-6 CASSTGFSSNQPQHF TGTGCCAGCAGCACAGGGTTTAGTAGCAATCAGCCCCAGCATTTT
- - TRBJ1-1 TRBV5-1 CASSLLGASNTEAFF TGCGCCAGCAGCTTGTTGGGAGCTTCGAACACTGAAGCTTTCTTT
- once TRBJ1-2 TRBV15 CATSRDEGRPVYGYTF TGTGCCACCAGCAGAGATGAGGGCAGGCCGGTCTATGGCTACACCTTC
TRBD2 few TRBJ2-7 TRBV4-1 CASSQGVAGTYEQYF TGCGCCAGCAGCCAAGGGGTAGCGGGTACATACGAGCAGTACTTC
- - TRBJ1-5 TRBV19 CASSIVDGANQPQHF TGTGCCAGTAGTATAGTCGATGGGGCAAATCAGCCCCAGCATTTT
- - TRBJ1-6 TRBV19 CASSIPLRERYSSPLHF TGTGCCAGTAGTATACCCCTCAGGGAAAGGTATTCTTCACCCCTCCACTTT
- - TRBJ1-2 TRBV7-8 CASSLLTEANYGYTF TGTGCCAGCAGCTTATTGACAGAAGCTAACTATGGCTACACCTTC
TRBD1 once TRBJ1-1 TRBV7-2 CASSSPGTGYTEAFF TGTGCCAGCAGCTCCCCCGGGACAGGGTACACTGAAGCTTTCTTT
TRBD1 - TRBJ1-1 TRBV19 CASNRGDEAFF TGTGCCAGTAACAGGGGAGATGAAGCTTTCTTT
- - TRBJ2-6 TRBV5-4 CASSFSSGANVLTF TGTGCCAGCAGCTTCAGCTCTGGGGCCAACGTCCTGACTTTC
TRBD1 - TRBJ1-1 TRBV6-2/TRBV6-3 CASSLGQDTTEAFF TGTGCCAGCAGCTTGGGACAGGATACGACTGAAGCTTTCTTT
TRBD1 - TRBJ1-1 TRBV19 CASSTLDRSTEAFF TGTGCCAGTAGTACCTTGGACAGGTCCACTGAAGCTTTCTTT
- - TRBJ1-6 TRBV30 CAWSRQGGGSPLHF TGTGCCTGGAGTCGGCAAGGCGGGGGTTCACCCCTCCACTTT
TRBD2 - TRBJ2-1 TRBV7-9 CASSLISGGLNEQFF TGTGCCAGCAGCTTAATAAGCGGGGGATTAAATGAGCAGTTCTTC
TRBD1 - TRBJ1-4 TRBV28 CASSFRQGTNEKLFF TGTGCCAGCAGTTTCAGACAGGGAACTAATGAAAAACTGTTTTTT
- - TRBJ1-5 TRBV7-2 CASSLYMYSNQPQHF TGTGCCAGCAGCTTATACATGTATAGCAATCAGCCCCAGCATTTT
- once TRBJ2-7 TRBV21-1 CASSMDRVHEQYF TGTGCCAGCAGCATGGACAGGGTCCACGAGCAGTACTTC
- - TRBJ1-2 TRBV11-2 CASSLVLSTGTF TGTGCCAGCAGCTTAGTGTTAAGTACAGGGACCTTC
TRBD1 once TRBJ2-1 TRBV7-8 CASTPDRGDEQFF TGTGCCAGCACCCCAGACAGGGGCGATGAGCAGTTCTTC
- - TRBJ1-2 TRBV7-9 CASSSRDGYYGYTF TGTGCCAGCAGCTCGCGGGACGGATACTATGGCTACACCTTC
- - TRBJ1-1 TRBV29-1 CSVEGRLMNTEAFF TGCAGCGTTGAGGGCAGGCTAATGAACACTGAAGCTTTCTTT
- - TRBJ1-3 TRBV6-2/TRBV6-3 CASSDGHLENTIYF TGTGCCAGCAGTGACGGACACCTGGAAAACACCATATATTTT
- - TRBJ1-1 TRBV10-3 CAIMNEDRTNTEAFF TGTGCCATCATGAACGAAGACAGGACGAACACTGAAGCTTTCTTT
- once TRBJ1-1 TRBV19 CASSPYRDSDTEAFF TGTGCCAGTAGCCCCTATAGAGACAGTGACACTGAAGCTTTCTTT
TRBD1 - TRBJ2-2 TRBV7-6 CAILQGTGELFF TGTGCCATCTTACAGGGGACCGGGGAGCTGTTTTTT
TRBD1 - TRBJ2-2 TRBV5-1 CASSRLQGKGTGELFF TGCGCCAGCAGCAGATTACAGGGGAAGGGCACCGGGGAGCTGTTTTTT
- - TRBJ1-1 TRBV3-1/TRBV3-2 CASSQALPGTEAFF TGTGCCAGCAGCCAGGCCCTACCAGGGACTGAAGCTTTCTTT
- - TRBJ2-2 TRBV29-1 CSVAGISNTGELFF TGCAGCGTTGCTGGCATTTCGAACACCGGGGAGCTGTTTTTT
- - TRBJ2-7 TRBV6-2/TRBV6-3 CASSSSVEQYF TGTGCCAGCAGCAGCTCTGTCGAGCAGTACTTC
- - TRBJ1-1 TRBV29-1 CSVVVTEAFF TGCAGCGTTGTCGTCACTGAAGCTTTCTTT
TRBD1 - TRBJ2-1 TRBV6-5 CASSSRDRAFNEQFF TGTGCCAGCAGCTCCCGGGACAGGGCCTTCAATGAGCAGTTCTTC
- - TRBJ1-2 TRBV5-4 CASSLPAQGSAKGYTF TGTGCCAGCAGCTTGCCCGCGCAGGGAAGTGCGAAAGGCTACACCTTC
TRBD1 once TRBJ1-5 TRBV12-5 CASGLPSDRGDQPQHF TGTGCTAGTGGTTTGCCCTCGGACAGGGGGGATCAGCCCCAGCATTTT
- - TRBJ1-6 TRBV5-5 CASRTGASSYNSPLHF TGTGCCAGCAGGACTGGCGCTAGCTCCTATAATTCACCCCTCCACTTT
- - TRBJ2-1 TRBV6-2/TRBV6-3 CASSYSRPEGKQGQFF TGTGCCAGCAGTTACTCGCGACCTGAAGGGAAGCAGGGGCAGTTCTTC
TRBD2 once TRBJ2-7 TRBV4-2 CASSQDLLAGGPREQYF TGTGCCAGCAGCCAAGATCTCCTAGCGGGGGGGCCTCGGGAGCAGTACTTC
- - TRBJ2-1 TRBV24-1 CATQGSYSYNEQFF TGTGCCACCCAGGGGTCTTACTCCTACAATGAGCAGTTCTTC